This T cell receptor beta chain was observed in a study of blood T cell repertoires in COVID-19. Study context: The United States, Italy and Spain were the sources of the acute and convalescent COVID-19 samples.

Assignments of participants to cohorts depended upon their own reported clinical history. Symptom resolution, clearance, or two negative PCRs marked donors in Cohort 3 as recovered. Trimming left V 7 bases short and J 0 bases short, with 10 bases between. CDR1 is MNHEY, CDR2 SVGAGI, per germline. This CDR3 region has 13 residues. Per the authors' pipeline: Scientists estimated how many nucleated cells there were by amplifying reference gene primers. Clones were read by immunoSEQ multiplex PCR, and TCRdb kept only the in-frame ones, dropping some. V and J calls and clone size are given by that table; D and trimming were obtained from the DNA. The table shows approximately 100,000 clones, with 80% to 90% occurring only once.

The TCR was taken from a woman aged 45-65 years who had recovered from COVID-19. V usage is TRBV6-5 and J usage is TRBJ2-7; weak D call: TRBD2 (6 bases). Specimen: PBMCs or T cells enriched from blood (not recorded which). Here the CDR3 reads CASKEGLSYEQYF. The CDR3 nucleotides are TGTGCCAGCAAGGAGGGACTCTCCTACGAGCAGTACTTC.